These 2 T cell receptor beta chains were all obtained from the same sample, sequenced in a study of shared clonotypes between healthy human individuals. The assay was immunoSEQ multiplex PCR, and TCRdb's table has in-frame clones only and misses some. Here the sample spans approximately 1.4 million clones, approximately 98% being singletons. The specimen was naive CD4+ T cells sorted from blood. Subset reported: CD45RA+ positively selected. The receptors derive from a young man in good health.

The rearrangement joins TRBV2 to TRBJ1-1; maybe TRBD1 (6 bases). The CDR3 runs 14 residues. V lost 10 bases and J 4 bases, leaving 19 bases between the germline ends. CDR1 and CDR2 (germline): SNHLY, FYNNEI. The CDR3 DNA reads as TGTGCCAAACACTTAGGGGGGGGGCGCACTGAAGCTTTCTTT. Translated: CAKHLGGGRTEAFF.

The chain combines TRBV27 with TRBJ2-3, with TRBD1 as a possible D gene (5 bases). V was cut by 7 bases and J by 8 bases, with 22 bases left in between. This CDR3 spans 15 amino acids. Germline V gene data show CDR1 as MNHEY and CDR2 as SMNVEV (reference sequence). The CDR3 sequence: CASMGRVFPFGTQYF. The CDR3 nucleotides are TGTGCCAGCATGGGCAGGGTATTCCCCTTTGGTACGCAGTATTTT.